The 3 T cell receptor beta chains below all came from one sample that was sequenced in a study of cytomegalovirus exposure and HLA in healthy donors. This PCR relied on a set of 60 Vbeta primers and 13 Jbeta primers. The method was immunoSEQ multiplex PCR; TCRdb's version includes in-frame clones alone and lacks a portion of them. The sample includes 160,000 or so clones, 80% to 90% of them seen just once. Sequenced input: PBMCs. The receptors here all came from a woman aged 18-30 years in good health and CMV-seropositive.

The genes are TRBV7-6 and TRBJ2-1; no clear D. From germline, CDR1 is SGHVS and CDR2 FNYEAQ. V lost 4 bases and J 8 bases, leaving 18 bases between the germline ends. CDR3 length: 15 residues. The CDR3 protein is CASSSDTRYFDEQFF. CDR3 bases: TGTGCCAGCAGCTCCGACACCCGTTACTTCGATGAGCAGTTCTTC.

V gene TRBV5-1 combines with J gene TRBJ2-7; no clear D gene. Trimming took 4 bases from V and 0 from J, leaving 8 bases between them. The germline V gene has CDR1 SGHRS and CDR2 YFSETQ. This CDR3 spans 13 amino acids. The CDR3 sequence is CASSVGSSYEQYF. The CDR3 coding sequence is TGCGCCAGCAGCGTGGGCAGCTCCTACGAGCAGTACTTC.

The rearrangement uses TRBV28 and TRBJ2-7; 11 bases are shared with TRBD1. Germline V gene sequence: CDR1 MDHEN, CDR2 SYDVKM. The CDR3 is 14 amino acids. Trimming cost V 6 bases and J 7 bases; bases outside gene matches: 8. The CDR3 DNA reads TGTGCCAGCAGCAGCATGGACAGGGGGCGTGAGCAGTACTTC. Amino acids: CASSSMDRGREQYF.